There are a few counts of the clone carrying this TCR beta chain. Its target is unknown. The record originates from a study of response to subunit inactivated influenza vaccine. CDR1 is LGHNA and CDR2 is YNFKEQ in the germline V gene. V was trimmed by 2 bases and J by 1 base, leaving 11 bases between them. This CDR3 contains 15 residues. Overall study results and limits: Few additional T cells are recruited per seasonal influenza vaccination, authors suggested.

In TCRdb, the RT-PCR reads were re-called with MiXCR into one record per CDR3 protein. The table records about 780,000 distinct CDR3 sequences, approximately 18% of them present only once. The source material was PBMCs from blood, sampled around 5 days after vaccination. The chain employs TRBV4-2 and TRBJ2-5; D tentatively reads TRBD1 or TRBD2 (7 bases each). The TCR comes from a man in his fifties who received an inactivated influenza vaccine. The CDR3 loop is CASSQSGGVQETQYF. The CDR3 DNA reads TGTGCCAGCAGCCAATCAGGGGGGGTCCAAGAGACCCAGTACTTC.